The rows below give T cell receptor beta chains drawn from one sample of a study of blood T cell repertoires in COVID-19. Assay: immunoSEQ multiplex PCR; the TCRdb copy retains only in-frame clones and omits some. The sample has tens of thousands of clones, roughly four fifths seen once; the top ten hold nearly 7.5%. Sequenced: peripheral blood. The receptors here all came from a man aged 55 to 70 with active COVID-19. Each CDR3 is given with its conserved first and last residue. A D gene is named only where the DNA matches it firmly. Size values are once, few and many counts, or a class for expanded clones, and some rows have none.

J gene,clone size,D gene,V gene,CDR3 protein,CDR3 DNA
TRBJ2-5,NA,TRBD2,TRBV7-3,CASSTPEPPYSGGEQETQYF,TGTGCCAGCAGCACACCAGAGCCCCCCTATAGCGGGGGGGAACAAGAGACCCAGTACTTC
TRBJ1-2,NA,NA,TRBV30,CAWRAQFYGYTF,TGTGCCTGGAGGGCACAGTTCTATGGCTACACCTTC
TRBJ2-1,NA,TRBD2,TRBV24-1,CATSDLSGGAYNEQFF,TGTGCCACCAGTGACCTTAGCGGGGGGGCCTACAATGAGCAGTTCTTC
TRBJ2-3,once,NA,TRBV5-6,CASSLDSGRHLTDTQYF,TGTGCCAGCAGCTTGGACAGCGGACGGCACCTCACAGATACGCAGTATTTT
TRBJ1-2,NA,TRBD1,TRBV27,CASSSMGQAQRGYTF,TGTGCCAGCAGTTCCATGGGACAGGCACAACGTGGCTACACCTTC
TRBJ2-7,NA,NA,TRBV12-3/TRBV12-4,CASRRDGSYEQYF,TGTGCCAGCAGGCGGGACGGATCCTACGAGCAGTACTTC
TRBJ2-3,NA,NA,TRBV3-1/TRBV3-2,CASSFSGSGDTQYF,TGTGCCAGCAGCTTTTCCGGATCGGGGGATACGCAGTATTTT
TRBJ2-7,NA,NA,TRBV30,CAWSVSGTPNSYEQYF,TGTGCCTGGAGTGTATCCGGGACACCCAACTCCTACGAGCAGTACTTC
TRBJ2-1,NA,NA,TRBV2,CATTVGMTGLGAYNEQFF,TGTGCCACCACAGTGGGTATGACAGGCCTAGGCGCCTACAATGAGCAGTTCTTC
TRBJ2-3,NA,TRBD2,TRBV28,CASRSSGGATDTQYF,TGTGCCAGCAGGAGTAGCGGGGGGGCAACAGATACGCAGTATTTT